Each of the 27 T cell receptor beta chains below was sequenced from the same sample in a study of T cell clonality in common variable immunodeficiency (dated by TCRdb to between 2014 and 2016). The library was prepared using the immunoSEQ multiplex PCR assay. TCRdb stores this immuneACCESS table with in-frame sequences only. Part of the clones is absent; in the studies checked, under half of the shortfall reflects unresolved V genes, and no reason is known for the rest. In this sample, tens of thousands of clones appear, none counted once only. The biggest ten clones account for about 6.3% of the sample. On the study overall, not on this receptor specifically: Reportedly, TCRbeta sequences from CVID had fewer deletions and N-nucleotide insertions, and highly modified clones with 13 or more V deletions were absent from CVID.

Antigen specificity for these receptors is unknown. The specimen sequenced was peripheral blood mononuclear cells. These receptors came from a human donor with common variable immunodeficiency.

There are a few counts of this clone. The CDR3 end falls 3 residues outside the read, so it is completed with the germline J gene. The gene calls are TRBV20-1 and TRBJ2-1; 8 nucleotides line up with TRBD2. The CDR3 is made up of 20 amino acids. The junction had 16 bases not matched to a gene; V was cut back by 0 bases and J by 0 bases. Germline V gives CDR1 DFQATT, CDR2 SNEGSKA (reference sequence). This CDR3 is CSARDGSGGDLKSSYNEQFF. The sequenced CDR3 bases are TGCAGTGCTAGAGATGGGAGCGGGGGAGACCTCAAAAGCTCCTACAATGAG.

This clone was detected many times. The read ends 3 residues shy of where the CDR3 ends; the end is completed using the germline J gene. This chain joins TRBV20-1 and TRBJ2-1; 12 nucleotides align to TRBD2. The CDR3 is 16 residues long. The germline CDR1 and CDR2 sequences are DFQATT and SNEGSKA (reference sequence). Trimming removed 5 bases from V and 5 bases from J; junction bases left unmatched: 10. CDR3 sequence reads: CSADPLAGGINNEQFF. Incomplete CDR3 DNA: TGCAGTGCTGACCCCCTAGCGGGAGGGATAAACAATGAG.

The sample holds many counts of this clone. Read sequence stops 3 residues before the CDR3 end, and the germline J gene provides the missing end. The rearrangement uses TRBV7-2 and TRBJ2-7, with 9 bases lining up with TRBD2. The CDR3 has 14 amino acids. Germline CDR1 SGHTA, CDR2 FQGNSA. The V and J ends lost 5 bases and 6 bases, in that order; junction bases with no gene match: 8. The CDR3 DNA, read in part, is TGTGCCAGCAGCCCTACCGGGACTAGCACCGAG. Its protein is CASSPTGTSTE. Given in full, the CDR3 is CASSPTGTSTEQYF.

Concerning this clone itself: The CDR3 extends 3 residues past the end of the read, so its final part is completed from the germline J gene. V and J are TRBV6-1 and TRBJ2-7; 8 bases line up with TRBD1. Germline V gene data show CDR1 as MNHNS and CDR2 as SASEGT. The CDR3 runs 14 residues. With V trimmed by 4 bases and J by 6 bases, 8 bases remained unmatched. The covered CDR3 bases are TGTGCCAGCAGTGGAGGACAGGGTAGAAGCGAG. As protein: CASSGGQGRSE. The CDR3 in its entirety is CASSGGQGRSEQYF.

Only a few counts were recorded for this clone. The observed sequence ends 3 residues before the CDR3 terminus, with the missing tail filled in from the germline J gene. J is TRBJ2-7 and V is TRBV7-8; D possibly corresponds to TRBD1 (6 bases). The germline V and J ends were trimmed by 0 bases and 1 base, with 13 bases remaining between them. In germline, CDR1 is SGHVS, CDR2 FQNEAQ. This CDR3 region has 16 residues. Partial CDR3 DNA: TGTGCCAGCAGCTTAGCCATCAGGCAGGGGTCCTACGAG. This sequence encodes CASSLAIRQGSYE. The entire CDR3 protein is CASSLAIRQGSYEQYF.

Many counts were recorded for this clone. The read stops 3 residues short of the end of the CDR3; the missing end is completed from the germline J gene. The chain combines TRBV20-1 with TRBJ2-7; 7 bases align to TRBD1. The V and J ends lost 6 bases and 5 bases, in that order; junction bases with no gene match: 10. The CDR3 extends over 13 amino acids. Per the germline V gene, CDR1 is DFQATT and CDR2 is SNEGSKA (reference sequence). Here the CDR3 reads CSARDSLEDEQYF. The sequenced CDR3 bases are TGCAGTGCCAGGGACAGTTTGGAAGACGAG.

This clone was detected a few times. The CDR3 goes on 3 residues after the read ends, and that part is filled in from the germline J gene. The gene calls are TRBV19 and TRBJ2-4; D unresolved. The CDR3 has 12 residues. V was trimmed by 4 bases and J by 2 bases, leaving 3 bases between them. CDR1 is LNHDA and CDR2 is SQIVND in the germline V gene (reference sequence). This chain's CDR3 is CASSNTKNIQYF. The DNA read from the CDR3 is TGTGCCAGTAGTAATACCAAAAACATT.

This clone turned up a few times. The read terminates 3 residues ahead of where the CDR3 ends, so the germline J gene completes it. This rearrangement joins TRBV2 to TRBJ1-4; perhaps TRBD1 as D (5 bases). Trimming left V 7 bases short and J 5 bases short, with 11 bases between. This CDR3 is 13 amino acids long. Germline V gives CDR1 SNHLY, CDR2 FYNNEI. Incomplete CDR3 DNA: TGTGCCAGCAATCCGACAGCGAATGAAAAA. This sequence encodes CASNPTANEK. The whole CDR3 protein reads CASNPTANEKLFF.

Details on this clone: Other DNA sequences in the same sample also yield this CDR3. CDR3: CAWSPGQAYGYTF. The CDR3 DNA, read in part, is TGTGCCTGGAGCCCTGGACAGGCGTATGGC. The chain has TRBV30 and TRBJ1-2, with 7 bases aligning to TRBD1. With the read ending 3 residues before the CDR3 end, the germline J gene is used to fill in that end. The CDR3 covers 13 residues. Germline CDR1 reads GTSNPN; CDR2 reads SVGIG (reference sequence). With 3 bases clipped from V and 5 bases from J, the junction kept 6 bases outside the gene matches.

This clone showed up many times. The read comes to an end 3 residues before the CDR3 does, leaving the germline J gene to fill in the end. The chain uses TRBV19 and TRBJ1-1; D is uncertain. Trimming removed 8 bases from V and 4 bases from J, with 14 bases in between. Germline V gives CDR1 LNHDA, CDR2 SQIVND (reference sequence). The CDR3 length is 13 residues. The DNA read from the CDR3 is TGTGCCAGTGACTGGGCCCGGGGCACTGAA. It yields the protein CASDWARGTE. The whole CDR3 region reads CASDWARGTEAFF.

Of note for this clone: The sequence runs out 3 residues before the end of the CDR3; the remainder is reconstructed from the germline J gene. The rearrangement joins TRBV19 to TRBJ2-5; D possibly corresponds to TRBD2 (6 bases). Germline CDR1 and CDR2: LNHDA and SQIVND (reference sequence). The CDR3 contains 15 residues. V lost 5 bases and J lost 5, with 18 bases in between. CDR3 protein: CASSPQVAVRETQYF. CDR3 DNA, as far as it was read: TGTGCCAGTAGTCCCCAGGTAGCGGTCCGGGAGACC.

This clone has at least ten counts. The read finishes 3 residues shy of the CDR3 end, and the germline J gene is used to complete it. The V gene is TRBV20-1, the J gene TRBJ2-5, with 10 bases lining up with TRBD2. In germline, CDR1 is DFQATT, CDR2 SNEGSKA (reference sequence). The V segment lost 4 bases and the J segment 2 bases; nucleotides outside the gene matches: 7. The CDR3 runs to 15 residues. The part of the CDR3 DNA that was read is TGCAGTGCTAACCACGGACTAGCGGTACAAGAGACC. As protein: CSANHGLAVQET. The CDR3 reads in full as CSANHGLAVQETQYF.

This clone was picked up many times. The sequence runs out 3 residues before the end of the CDR3; the remainder is reconstructed from the germline J gene. The chain joins TRBV30 to TRBJ2-1, with D possibly TRBD2 on 6 matching bases. The germline CDR1 and CDR2 sequences are GTSNPN and SVGIG (reference sequence). CDR3 length: 13 residues. The V end was cut by 2 bases, the J end by 3 bases, with 8 bases between. CDR3 in amino acids: CAWSRGNYNEQFF. The sequenced CDR3 bases are TGTGCCTGGAGTCGCGGGAACTACAATGAG.

The table lists this clone with many counts. The read ends 3 residues early relative to the CDR3; the germline J gene fills the gap. The chain recombines TRBV6-2 or TRBV6-3 with TRBJ2-7; 7 bases are shared with TRBD1. CDR3 size: 16 residues. J lost 2 bases, V lost 0 bases, and 7 bases had no gene match. Germline V lookup: CDR1 MNHEY, CDR2 SVGEGT. Incomplete CDR3 DNA: TGTGCCAGCAGTTACTCGACCCGGGACAGTCCCTACGAG. Protein sequence: CASSYSTRDSPYE. The full-length CDR3 reads as CASSYSTRDSPYEQYF.

This clone was seen repeatedly, ten times or more. The read gets to within 3 residues of the CDR3 end, and the germline J gene fills in the rest. The chain employs TRBV18 and TRBJ1-4; 7 bases match TRBD1. Germline CDR1 is KGHSH and CDR2 is LQKENI. The CDR3 length is 18 residues. J was trimmed by 0 bases and V by 4 bases; bases with no gene match: 11. CDR3 in amino acids: CASSRSPGQTTTNEKLFF. CDR3 bases read: TGTGCCAGCTCACGTTCACCGGGACAGACAACAACTAATGAAAAA.

This clone was found a few times. The read finishes 3 residues shy of the CDR3 end, and the germline J gene is used to complete it. This chain links TRBV7-2 with TRBJ2-7; 7 nucleotides agree with TRBD1. The CDR3 contains 15 residues. The junction had 9 bases not matched to a gene; V was cut back by 5 bases and J by 2 bases. Looked up from germline, CDR1 is SGHTA and CDR2 is FQGNSA. The CDR3 loop reads CASSTTGTDPYEQYF. Incomplete CDR3 DNA: TGTGCCAGCAGCACAACCGGGACAGACCCCTACGAG.

This clone was found many times. The CDR3 end falls 3 residues outside the read, so it is completed with the germline J gene. This chain links TRBV29-1 with TRBJ2-6; unclear D gene. The CDR3 is 12 amino acids. V was clipped by 5 bases and J by 4 bases, with 6 bases between them. Germline V gene lookup returns CDR1 SQVTM and CDR2 ANQGSEA. Partial CDR3 DNA: TGCAGCGTTTTAGGGGGGGCCAACGTC. Its translation: CSVLGGANV. The whole CDR3 region reads CSVLGGANVLTF. Full variable domain (remainder filled in from reference TRBV29-1 and TRBJ2-6): SAVISQKPSRDICQRGTSLTIQCQVDSQVTMMFWYRQQPGQSLTLIATANQGSEATYESGFVIDKFPISRPNLTFSTLTVSNMSPEDSSIYLCSVLGGANVLTFGAGSRLTVL.

Many counts were recorded for this clone. The read comes to an end 3 residues before the CDR3 does, leaving the germline J gene to fill in the end. The chain employs TRBV19 and TRBJ2-1; TRBD2 aligns across 10 bases. The CDR3 spans 18 residues. Trimming removed 1 base from V and 0 bases from J; junction bases left unmatched: 6. The germline V gene has CDR1 LNHDA and CDR2 SQIVND (reference sequence). CDR3 DNA (partial): TGTGCCAGTAGTATAGTCCCTTCTAGCGGGAGCTCCTACAATGAG. As protein: CASSIVPSSGSSYNE. The full-length CDR3 reads as CASSIVPSSGSSYNEQFF.

This clone was seen at least ten times. The read comes to an end 3 residues before the CDR3 does, leaving the germline J gene to fill in the end. The rearrangement joins TRBV6-1 to TRBJ1-1; D not resolved. The V gene lost 3 bases and the J gene lost 6 bases, with 14 bases spanning the gap. The CDR3 loop spans 14 amino acids. CDR1 and CDR2 (germline): MNHNS, SASEGT. CDR3 sequence: CASSDEGMGAEAFF. Partial CDR3 DNA: TGTGCCAGCAGTGACGAGGGTATGGGCGCTGAA.

Many counts were recorded for this clone. With the read ending 3 residues before the CDR3 end, the germline J gene is used to fill in that end. The chain couples TRBV20-1 to TRBJ2-3; 12 bases agree with TRBD2. J gave up 3 bases and V 2 bases, and 6 bases lay outside the gene matches. Germline assignment: CDR1 DFQATT and CDR2 SNEGSKA (reference sequence). The CDR3 is made up of 16 amino acids. CDR3: CSARPPSGRVTDTQYF. CDR3 DNA, as far as it was read: TGCAGTGCTAGACCCCCTAGCGGGAGGGTAACAGATACG.

This clone was recorded a few times. The read finishes 3 residues shy of the CDR3 end, and the germline J gene is used to complete it. This chain links TRBV6-1 with TRBJ1-5; D might be TRBD1 (5 bases). Germline V lookup: CDR1 MNHNS, CDR2 SASEGT. This CDR3 has 14 residues. The ends were cut back, 2 bases at V and 2 bases at J, with 7 bases in the middle. The CDR3 sequence: CASSELQGNQPQHF. The sequenced part of the CDR3 DNA is TGTGCCAGCAGTGAATTACAGGGCAATCAGCCC.

As concerns this clone: The sequence runs out 3 residues before the end of the CDR3; the remainder is reconstructed from the germline J gene. The rearrangement links TRBV6-1 to TRBJ1-5; D is ambiguous. V was trimmed by 4 bases and J by 1 base, leaving 5 bases between them. This CDR3 is 13 amino acids long. Germline CDR1 reads MNHNS; CDR2 reads SASEGT. CDR3 bases read: TGTGCCAGCAGTGGACAAAGCAATCAGCCC. It translates to CASSGQSNQP. The CDR3, in full, reads CASSGQSNQPQHF.

This clone came up a few times. The read ends 3 residues before the CDR3 terminus; that terminus is restored from the germline J gene. The chain uses TRBV2 and TRBJ1-5; D is possibly TRBD1 (5 bases). CDR1 and CDR2 (germline): SNHLY, FYNNEI. V shed 4 bases and J shed 5 bases, with 9 bases lying between them. The CDR3 length is 13 residues. The CDR3: CASSAGRDQPQHF. CDR3 bases read: TGTGCCAGCAGTGCAGGGAGAGATCAGCCC.

This clone was seen only a few times. The sequenced fragment ends 3 residues before the CDR3 boundary, so the rest is inferred from the germline J gene. This sequence joins TRBV30 and TRBJ2-4; perhaps TRBD2 as D (7 bases). This CDR3 has 16 residues. Germline V lookup: CDR1 GTSNPN, CDR2 SVGIG (reference sequence). V lost 3 bases and J 8 bases, leaving 23 bases between the germline ends. CDR3 residues: CAWSPEIFGGGDIQYF. Partial CDR3 DNA: TGTGCCTGGAGCCCTGAGATTTTCGGAGGGGGGGACATT.

The sample holds many counts of this clone. The CDR3 extends 3 residues past the end of the read, so its final part is completed from the germline J gene. The rearrangement uses TRBV29-1 and TRBJ2-5, with a possible D match to TRBD2 (6 bases). The CDR3 has 15 amino acids. V gave up 7 bases and J gave up 3 bases, with 21 bases separating them. Germline CDR1 is SQVTM and CDR2 is ANQGSEA. CDR3 region: CSGGGIGGWEETQYF. CDR3 bases read: TGCAGCGGGGGAGGAATTGGGGGGTGGGAAGAGACC.

This clone was recorded many times. The sequence runs out 3 residues before the end of the CDR3; the remainder is reconstructed from the germline J gene. The chain uses TRBV2 and TRBJ2-7; perhaps TRBD1 as D (7 bases). CDR3 length equals 14 residues. Looked up from germline, CDR1 is SNHLY and CDR2 is FYNNEI. The V end lost 4 bases, the J end lost 1 base, and 11 bases lay between the germline ends. The CDR3 is CASSVEGQSYEQYF. CDR3 DNA (partial): TGTGCCAGCAGTGTGGAGGGACAGTCCTACGAG.

With respect to this clone: The CDR3 end lies 3 residues beyond the end of the read and is filled in from the germline J gene. The V call is TRBV20-1, the J call TRBJ2-3; 10 positions agree with TRBD2. The CDR3 covers 15 residues. J gave up 6 bases and V 0 bases, and 6 bases lay outside the gene matches. Germline lookup yields CDR1 DFQATT and CDR2 SNEGSKA (reference sequence). Incomplete CDR3 DNA: TGCAGTGCTAGAGATGACCAGCGGGGGGGGGATACG. Its translation is CSARDDQRGGDT. The CDR3 in its entirety is CSARDDQRGGDTQYF.